The 16 T cell receptor beta chains below come from one sample, sequenced in a study of blood T cell repertoires in COVID-19. Method: immunoSEQ multiplex PCR; TCRdb's copy keeps in-frame clones and lacks some. The table shows around 310,000 clones, with around 90% occurring only once. Material: peripheral blood. The origin of the receptors is a woman aged 40 to 50 with COVID-19, enrolled during active disease.

The chain uses TRBV9 and TRBJ1-1, with D perhaps TRBD1 (5 bases). The CDR3 is 15 amino acids. The germline gives CDR1 SGDLS, CDR2 YYNGEE. Trimming took off 0 bases at V and 3 bases at J, with 12 bases between the two ends. The CDR3, as DNA: TGTGCCAGCAGCGTAGTTATGGGGACTGACACTGAAGCTTTCTTT. Translated, it gives CASSVVMGTDTEAFF.

The genes are TRBV5-1 and TRBJ1-1; 8 bases are shared with TRBD1. Unmatched junction bases numbered 7, after V lost 4 bases and J lost 8 bases. The CDR3 runs to 13 residues. CDR1 and CDR2 from the germline V gene are SGHRS and YFSETQ. CDR3 bases: TGCGCCAGCAGCCGGGACAGGTCGGAGGAAGCTTTCTTT. This sequence encodes CASSRDRSEEAFF.

The rearrangement links TRBV18 to TRBJ1-2, with D unresolved. CDR1 is KGHSH, CDR2 LQKENI, per germline. Trimming shortened V by 3 bases and J by 8 bases, and 13 bases separated the two germline ends. The CDR3 totals 13 residues. In nucleotides, the CDR3 is TGTGCCAGCTCACCCGCGGGCCAAGAGGGCTACACCTTC. Protein product: CASSPAGQEGYTF.

The chain links TRBV6-2 or TRBV6-3 to TRBJ1-2, with D possibly being TRBD1 (6 bases). V lost 4 bases, J lost 5 bases, and 17 bases lay in between. Germline V lookup: CDR1 MNHEY, CDR2 SVGEGT. The CDR3 contains 15 residues. The CDR3 DNA reads as TGTGCCAGCAGTTCCGATGAGGACAGTGTATATGGCTACACCTTC. It encodes CASSSDEDSVYGYTF.

This clone was detected once. The genes are TRBV7-2 and TRBJ2-1; 13 nucleotides align to TRBD2. The CDR3 runs to 16 residues. CDR1 is SGHTA and CDR2 is FQGNSA in the germline V gene. V gave up 1 base and J gave up 7 bases; unmatched junction bases: 4. The DNA for the CDR3 is TGTGCCAGCAGCTTAGTACTAGCGGGAGGGCCTAATGAGCAGTTCTTC. This encodes CASSLVLAGGPNEQFF.

The rearrangement joins TRBV28 to TRBJ2-7, with TRBD1 as a possible D gene (6 bases). Germline V lookup: CDR1 MDHEN, CDR2 SYDVKM. The CDR3 runs to 15 residues. Trimming removed 5 bases from V and 0 bases from J, with 14 bases in between. The CDR3 spells CASSPMTGPSYEQYF. The CDR3 region has the DNA TGTGCCAGCAGTCCCATGACAGGTCCCTCCTACGAGCAGTACTTC.

In the case of this clone: At one end the junction does not follow the germline gene, possibly because of a read error. This chain joins TRBV5-1 and TRBJ2-2, with D tentatively TRBD2 (7 bases). In germline, CDR1 is SGHRS, CDR2 YFSETQ. The CDR3 extends over 15 amino acids. In DNA, the CDR3 is TGCGCCAGCAGTTTGGGGGGGCCTGGCACCGGGGAGCTGTTTTTT. Translating gives CASSLGGPGTGELFF.

CDR3 coding DNA: TGTGCCAGCAGTTTATTGGGCCGGGGGAGCCAAGAGACCCAGTACTTC. Residues: CASSLLGRGSQETQYF. The chain links TRBV27 to TRBJ2-5, with D possibly being TRBD2 (6 bases). Germline V CDR1 and CDR2: MNHEY, SMNVEV (reference sequence). The CDR3 has 16 amino acids. Trimming removed 1 base from V and 1 base from J, with 13 bases in between.

CDR3 in amino acids: CASSPERGGYEQYF. CDR3 nucleotide sequence: TGTGCCAGCTCACCGGAACGGGGGGGATACGAGCAGTACTTC. The chain links TRBV18 to TRBJ2-7, with 8 bases that match TRBD2. The CDR3 runs to 14 residues. The V and J ends lost 3 bases and 4 bases, in that order; junction bases with no gene match: 5. Germline-derived CDR1 and CDR2 are KGHSH and LQKENI.

The CDR3 is CASSYNLAGVGDTQYF. The CDR3 DNA reads TGTGCCAGCAGCTACAACCTAGCGGGGGTAGGGGATACGCAGTATTTT. The V gene is TRBV3-1 (or the pseudogene TRBV3-2), the J gene TRBJ2-3, with 10 nucleotides matching TRBD2. Germline CDR1 LGHDT, CDR2 YNNKEL (reference sequence). The CDR3 is made up of 16 amino acids. V trimming: 5 bases; J trimming: 6 bases; junction bases outside the gene matches: 11.

The V and J genes are TRBV28 and TRBJ1-1, with a weak D call TRBD1 (5 bases). CDR3 length: 16 residues. Germline loops: CDR1 MDHEN, CDR2 SYDVKM. The V gene lost 1 base and the J gene lost 0 bases, with 12 bases spanning the gap. CDR3 protein: CASSLSAGYMNTEAFF. DNA of the CDR3: TGTGCCAGCAGTTTATCCGCAGGGTACATGAACACTGAAGCTTTCTTT.

This sequence joins TRBV7-3 and TRBJ2-2; 9 nucleotides agree with TRBD2. This CDR3 is built from 16 residues. J gave up 6 bases and V 5 bases, and 10 bases lay outside the gene matches. Germline-derived CDR1 and CDR2 are SGHTA and FQGTGA. The CDR3 loop is CASSQRGDRRAGELFF. CDR3 nucleotides: TGTGCCAGCAGCCAGCGGGGGGACCGACGTGCCGGGGAGCTGTTTTTT.

The V call is TRBV3-1 (or the pseudogene TRBV3-2), the J call TRBJ2-2; D gene uncertain. Germline V gene data show CDR1 as LGHDT and CDR2 as YNNKEL (reference sequence). V lost 1 base and J 1 base, leaving 10 bases between the germline ends. The CDR3 has 16 amino acids. DNA for the CDR3: TGTGCCAGCAGCCAAGTAAAATCAGGGAACACCGGGGAGCTGTTTTTT. It yields the protein CASSQVKSGNTGELFF.

This clone was observed a handful of times. The rearrangement links TRBV2 to TRBJ2-7; the D gene is possibly TRBD1 (6 bases). Trimming cost V 7 bases and J 3 bases, with 10 bases left between them. The CDR3 spans 12 residues. CDR1 SNHLY and CDR2 FYNNEI come from the germline V gene. This CDR3 is CASIQQGYEQYF. As DNA, the CDR3 is TGTGCCAGCATCCAACAGGGCTACGAGCAGTACTTC.

Worth noting for this clone: Different DNA sequences within this sample yield the same CDR3. The chain recombines TRBV11-3 with TRBJ2-7, with D possibly TRBD2 on 5 matching bases. Looked up from germline, CDR1 is SGHNT and CDR2 is YENEEA. With 4 bases removed from V and 7 bases from J, the gap between germline ends came to 11 bases. There are 12 residues in the CDR3. Here the CDR3 DNA reads TGTGCCAGCAGCTCGCGGACGGGGGAGCAGTACTTC. It specifies CASSSRTGEQYF.

With regard to this clone: At the DNA level, this CDR3 is encoded by other sequences in the same sample as well. The rearrangement uses TRBV3-1 (or the pseudogene TRBV3-2) and TRBJ2-5; TRBD2 matches 12 bases. V trimming: 4 bases; J trimming: 2 bases; junction bases outside the gene matches: 2. This CDR3 region has 15 residues. Looked up from germline, CDR1 is LGHDT and CDR2 is YNNKEL (reference sequence). The CDR3 DNA is TGTGCCAGCAGCCTAGGACTAGCGGGACAAGAGACCCAGTACTTC. Encoded protein: CASSLGLAGQETQYF.